This TCR beta chain was observed in a study of beta chain features in type 1 diabetes. Study summary: Age and gender were similar between patients and healthy donors, as were cell yields. Researchers looked at roughly 110 million sorted cells across all samples. Study-level results: Significant though moderate, a shortening of TCRB CDR3s appeared in all four CD4+ subsets of Type 1 diabetes patients. In comparison with healthy donors, patients had naive, central memory and Treg TCRB repertoires that appeared more similar.

Sampling consisted of one heparinised blood draw per donor, averaging around 100 mL. Details on this clone: Its antigen is unidentified.

Every isolated RNA sample was fully reverse transcribed, so sequencing captured expressed TCRB transcripts. Clones were sequenced by immunoSEQ multiplex PCR, and TCRdb holds only the in-frame ones, with some missing. In the table there are hundreds of thousands of clones, over 12% of which are singletons. The V gene end was trimmed by 6 bases and the J gene end by 2 bases; junction bases not matched to a gene: 9. Per the germline V gene, CDR1 is SGHTA and CDR2 is FQGNSA. The CDR3 runs 16 residues. The chain employs TRBV7-2 and TRBJ2-3; 9 positions agree with TRBD2. The TCR was taken from a man younger than 35 with type 1 diabetes. The sequenced sample consisted of naive CD4+ T cells from blood. The CDR3: CASSYSSGVLTDTQYF. CDR3 bases: TGTGCCAGCAGTTACTCTAGCGGGGTACTCACAGATACGCAGTATTTT.